The source of this T cell receptor beta chain is a study of T cells in Graves' hyperthyroidism and ophthalmopathy. RNA transcripts provided the source from which TCR beta CDR3 regions were amplified. Using the HTBI primer set, a first-round RT-PCR was run on the TCR CDR3. TCRdb recomputed calls from the multiplex PCR reads with MiXCR, one row per CDR3 protein. The top ten clones hold approximately 30% of a sample with some 490,000 distinct CDR3 sequences, 16% of them seen once. The clonotype comes from a woman in her twenties or thirties with Graves' ophthalmopathy. The sample consisted of blood.

Here the CDR3 DNA reads TGTGCCAGCAGCTTAAAGGGGATATTTTTCAATGAGCAGTTCTTC. Its protein product is CASSLKGIFFNEQFF. This sequence joins TRBV7-8 and TRBJ2-1; perhaps TRBD1 as D (5 bases). CDR1 and CDR2 (germline): SGHVS, FQNEAQ. Trimming cost V 2 bases and J 6 bases, with 14 bases left between them. The CDR3 extends over 15 amino acids. The whole variable domain, remainder taken from reference TRBV7-8 and TRBJ2-1, is GAGVSQSPRYKVAKRGQDVALRCDPISGHVSLFWYQQALGQGPEFLTYFQNEAQLDKSGLPSDRFFAERPEGSVSTLKIQRTQQEDSAVYLCASSLKGIFFNEQFFGPGTRLTVL.